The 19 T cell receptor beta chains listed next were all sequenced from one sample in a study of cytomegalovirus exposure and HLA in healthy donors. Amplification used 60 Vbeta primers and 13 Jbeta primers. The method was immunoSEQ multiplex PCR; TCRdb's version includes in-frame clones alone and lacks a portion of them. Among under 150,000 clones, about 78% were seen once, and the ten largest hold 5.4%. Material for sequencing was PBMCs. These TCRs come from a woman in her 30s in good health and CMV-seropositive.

The CDR3 sequence is CASSRDRGGEQYF. DNA for the CDR3: TGTGCCAGCAGCCGGGACAGGGGGGGCGAGCAGTACTTC. V gene TRBV11-2 combines with J gene TRBJ2-7, with TRBD1 matching over 11 bases. The CDR3 runs 13 residues. Germline lookup yields CDR1 SGHAT and CDR2 FQNNGV. V lost 5 bases to trimming and J lost 6 bases; unmatched junction nucleotides: 3.

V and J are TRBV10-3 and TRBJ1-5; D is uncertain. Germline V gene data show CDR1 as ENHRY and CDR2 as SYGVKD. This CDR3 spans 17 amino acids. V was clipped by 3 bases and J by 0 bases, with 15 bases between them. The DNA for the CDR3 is TGTGCCATCAGTGATTCGGAGTCAGAGTATAGCAATCAGCCCCAGCATTTT. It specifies CAISDSESEYSNQPQHF.

CDR3 in amino acids: CASRGTGLYGYTF. For the CDR3, the DNA is TGTGCCAGCAGGGGGACAGGACTTTATGGCTACACCTTC. The genes are TRBV6-5 and TRBJ1-2; 8 nucleotides agree with TRBD1. V lost 6 bases, J lost 5 bases, and 5 bases stayed unmatched. CDR3 length: 13 residues. Per germline, CDR1 MNHEY and CDR2 SVGAGI.

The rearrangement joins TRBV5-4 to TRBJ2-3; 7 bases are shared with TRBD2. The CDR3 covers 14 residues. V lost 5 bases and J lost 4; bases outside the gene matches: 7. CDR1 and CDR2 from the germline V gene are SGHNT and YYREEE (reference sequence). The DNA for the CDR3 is TGTGCCAGCAGTAGGGCGACTAGCCCAGATACGCAGTATTTT. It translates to CASSRATSPDTQYF.

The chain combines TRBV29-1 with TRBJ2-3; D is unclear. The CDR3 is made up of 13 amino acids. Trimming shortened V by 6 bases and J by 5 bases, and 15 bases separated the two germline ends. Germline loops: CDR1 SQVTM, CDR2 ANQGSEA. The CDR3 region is CSVLPTPGDTQYF. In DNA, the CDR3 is TGCAGCGTCCTCCCCACCCCGGGAGATACGCAGTATTTT.

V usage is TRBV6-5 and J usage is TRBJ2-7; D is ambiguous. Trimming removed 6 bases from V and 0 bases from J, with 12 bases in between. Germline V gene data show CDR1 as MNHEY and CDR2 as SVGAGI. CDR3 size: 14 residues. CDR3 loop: CASRLILSSYEQYF. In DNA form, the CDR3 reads TGTGCCAGCAGACTCATTTTGAGCTCCTACGAGCAGTACTTC.

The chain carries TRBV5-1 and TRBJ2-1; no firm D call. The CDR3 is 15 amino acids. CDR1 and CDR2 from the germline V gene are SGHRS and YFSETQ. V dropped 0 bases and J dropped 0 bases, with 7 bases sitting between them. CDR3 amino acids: CASSLVKSSYNEQFF. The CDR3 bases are TGCGCCAGCAGCTTGGTTAAGAGCTCCTACAATGAGCAGTTCTTC.

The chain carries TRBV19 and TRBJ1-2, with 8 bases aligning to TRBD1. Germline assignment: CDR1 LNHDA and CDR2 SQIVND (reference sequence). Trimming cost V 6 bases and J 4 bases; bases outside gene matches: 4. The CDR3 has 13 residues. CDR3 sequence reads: CASRKGQAYGYTF. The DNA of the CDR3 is TGTGCCAGTAGGAAGGGACAGGCCTATGGCTACACCTTC. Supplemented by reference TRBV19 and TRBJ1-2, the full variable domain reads DGGITQSPKYLFRKEGQNVTLSCEQNLNHDAMYWYRQDPGQGLRLIYYSQIVNDFQKGDIAEGYSVSREKKESFPLTVTSAQKNPTAFYLCASRKGQAYGYTFGSGTRLTVV.

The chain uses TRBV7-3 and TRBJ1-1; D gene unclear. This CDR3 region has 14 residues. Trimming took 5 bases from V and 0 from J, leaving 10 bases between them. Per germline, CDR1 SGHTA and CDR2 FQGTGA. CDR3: CASSPGSMNTEAFF. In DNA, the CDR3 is TGTGCCAGCAGCCCCGGGTCAATGAACACTGAAGCTTTCTTT.

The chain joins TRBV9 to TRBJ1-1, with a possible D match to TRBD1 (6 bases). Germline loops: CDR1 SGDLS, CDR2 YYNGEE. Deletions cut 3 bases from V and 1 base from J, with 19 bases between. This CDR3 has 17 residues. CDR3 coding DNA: TGTGCCAGCAGCGCAGAGGGGGGGGTTTCGCCGAACACTGAAGCTTTCTTT. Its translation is CASSAEGGVSPNTEAFF. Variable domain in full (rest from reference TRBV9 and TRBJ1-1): DSGVTQTPKHLITATGQRVTLRCSPRSGDLSVYWYQQSLDQGLQFLIQYYNGEERAKGNILERFSAQQFPDLHSELNLSSLELGDSALYFCASSAEGGVSPNTEAFFGQGTRLTVV.

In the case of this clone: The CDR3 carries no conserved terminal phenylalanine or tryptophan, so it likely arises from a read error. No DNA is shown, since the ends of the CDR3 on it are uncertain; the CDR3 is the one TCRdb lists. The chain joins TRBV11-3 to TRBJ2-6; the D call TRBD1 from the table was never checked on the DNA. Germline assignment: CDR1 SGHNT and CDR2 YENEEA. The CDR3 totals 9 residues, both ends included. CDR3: CASSFWTPL.

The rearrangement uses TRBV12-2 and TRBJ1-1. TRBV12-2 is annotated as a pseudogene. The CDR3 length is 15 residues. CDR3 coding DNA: TGTGCAAGTCGCTCGGCGGGGGCAGAGGACACTGAAGCTTTCTTT. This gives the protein CASRSAGAEDTEAFF.

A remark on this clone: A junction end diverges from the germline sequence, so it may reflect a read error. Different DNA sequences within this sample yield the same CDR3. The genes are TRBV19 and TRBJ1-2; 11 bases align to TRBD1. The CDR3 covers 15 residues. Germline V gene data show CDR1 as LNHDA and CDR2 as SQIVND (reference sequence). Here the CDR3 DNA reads TGCGCCAGTTTTTGGACAGGGGGCCGTTGGATTGGCTACACCTTC. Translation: CASFWTGGRWIGYTF.

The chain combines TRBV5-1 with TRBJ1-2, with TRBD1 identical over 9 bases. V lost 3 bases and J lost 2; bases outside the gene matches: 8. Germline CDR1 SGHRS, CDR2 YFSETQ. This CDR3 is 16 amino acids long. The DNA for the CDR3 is TGCGCCAGCAGCTCGACTCTGACAGGGGGGAACTATGGCTACACCTTC. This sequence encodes CASSSTLTGGNYGYTF.

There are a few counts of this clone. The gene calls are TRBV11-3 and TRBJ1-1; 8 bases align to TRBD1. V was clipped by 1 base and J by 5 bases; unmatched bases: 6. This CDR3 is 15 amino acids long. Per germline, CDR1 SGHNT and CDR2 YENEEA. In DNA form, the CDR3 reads TGTGCCAGCAGCTTAGTCAACAGGGGGGGTACTGAAGCTTTCTTT. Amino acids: CASSLVNRGGTEAFF.

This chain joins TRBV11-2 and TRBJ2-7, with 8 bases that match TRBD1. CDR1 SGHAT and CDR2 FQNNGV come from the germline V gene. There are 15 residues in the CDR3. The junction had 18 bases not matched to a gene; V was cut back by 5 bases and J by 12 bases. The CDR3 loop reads CASSPGGLGSGLRYF. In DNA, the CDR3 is TGTGCCAGCAGCCCAGGGGGCTTGGGGTCTGGATTGCGGTACTTC.

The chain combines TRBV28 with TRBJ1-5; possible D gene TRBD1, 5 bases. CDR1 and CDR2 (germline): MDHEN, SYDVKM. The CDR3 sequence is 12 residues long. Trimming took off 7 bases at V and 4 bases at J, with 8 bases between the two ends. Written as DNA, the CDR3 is TGTGCCAGCAAGCCAGGGAATCAGCCCCAGCATTTT. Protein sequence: CASKPGNQPQHF.

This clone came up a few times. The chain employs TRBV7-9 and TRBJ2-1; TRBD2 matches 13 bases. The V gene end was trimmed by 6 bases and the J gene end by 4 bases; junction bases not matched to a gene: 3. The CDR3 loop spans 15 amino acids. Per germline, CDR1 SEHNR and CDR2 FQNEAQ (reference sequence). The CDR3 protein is CASSILAGGYNEQFF. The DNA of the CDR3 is TGTGCCAGCAGTATACTAGCGGGAGGGTACAATGAGCAGTTCTTC.

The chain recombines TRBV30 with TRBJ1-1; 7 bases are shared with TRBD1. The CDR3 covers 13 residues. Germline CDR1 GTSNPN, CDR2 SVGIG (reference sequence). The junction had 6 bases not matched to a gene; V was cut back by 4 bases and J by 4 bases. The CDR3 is CAWKRQGGTEAFF. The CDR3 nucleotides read TGTGCCTGGAAGCGACAGGGTGGCACTGAAGCTTTCTTT.